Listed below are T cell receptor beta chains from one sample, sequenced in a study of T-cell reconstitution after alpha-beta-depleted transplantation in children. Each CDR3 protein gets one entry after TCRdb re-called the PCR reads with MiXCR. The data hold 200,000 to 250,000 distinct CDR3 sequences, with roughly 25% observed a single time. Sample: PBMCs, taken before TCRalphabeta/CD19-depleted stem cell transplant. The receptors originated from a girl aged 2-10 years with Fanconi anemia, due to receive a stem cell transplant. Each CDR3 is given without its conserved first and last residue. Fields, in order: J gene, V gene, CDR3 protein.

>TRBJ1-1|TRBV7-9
ASSYDRLNTEAF
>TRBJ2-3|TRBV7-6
ASSLAQETDTQY
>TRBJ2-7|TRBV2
ASRVDRGTYEQY
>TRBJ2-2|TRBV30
AWSVGRSTGELF
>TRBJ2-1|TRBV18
ASSGGSDEQF
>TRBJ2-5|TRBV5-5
ASSLGRPGETQY
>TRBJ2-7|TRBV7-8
ASSLKEGNYEQY
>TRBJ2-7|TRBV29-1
SVLTVISYEQY
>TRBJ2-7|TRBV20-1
SARDFGLGSYEQY
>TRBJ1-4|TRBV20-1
SATRGPGQLDEKLF
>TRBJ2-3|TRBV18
ASSRSSPDTQY
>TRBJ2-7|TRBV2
ASNLAGGPSGEQY
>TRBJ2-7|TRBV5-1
ASGTGSLISRSYEQY
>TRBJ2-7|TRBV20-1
SARDPSGLPYEQY
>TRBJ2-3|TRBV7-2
ASSLPGTSGGNTQY
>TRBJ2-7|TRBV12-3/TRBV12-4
ASSFQRGAHYEQY
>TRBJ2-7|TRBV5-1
ASSLQTGRGYEQY
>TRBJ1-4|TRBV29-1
SVESRGRGLF
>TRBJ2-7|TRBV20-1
SARVADGLSYEQY
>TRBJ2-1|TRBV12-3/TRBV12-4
ASSLTGEVYNEQF
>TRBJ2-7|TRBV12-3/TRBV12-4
ASSFGPASYEQY
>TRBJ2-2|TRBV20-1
SARETLPGELF
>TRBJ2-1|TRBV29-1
SATDYNEQF
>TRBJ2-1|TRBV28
ASSLRGQGGSSYNEQF
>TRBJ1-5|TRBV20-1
SARVLGSKSH
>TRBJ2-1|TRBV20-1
SARSLNNEQF
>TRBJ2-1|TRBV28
ASSFFPAGGEQF
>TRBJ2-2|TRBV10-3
AITATSDTGELF
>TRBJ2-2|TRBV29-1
SVSLVANTGELF
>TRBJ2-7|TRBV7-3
ASSLMAKYEQY
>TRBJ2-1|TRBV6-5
ASSYGRLPYNEQF
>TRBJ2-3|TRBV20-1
SASPGQGRSDTQY
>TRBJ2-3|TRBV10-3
AISESRTSGRGDTQY
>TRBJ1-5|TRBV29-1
SVGRGRNQPQH
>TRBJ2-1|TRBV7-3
ASSLTTGDARIYNEQF
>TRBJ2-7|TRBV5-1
ASSLGGGDEQY
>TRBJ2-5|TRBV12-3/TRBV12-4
ASSLSPAGDLQETQY
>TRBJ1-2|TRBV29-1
SVGGSYGYT
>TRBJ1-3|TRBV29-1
SAEYASGNTIY
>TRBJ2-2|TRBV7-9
ASRPTKWDTGELF
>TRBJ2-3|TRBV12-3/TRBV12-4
ASSLYPPGFRLADTQY
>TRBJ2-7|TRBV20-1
SASFSSSSYEQY
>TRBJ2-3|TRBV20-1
SARHPRGQY
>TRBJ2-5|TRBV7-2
ASSRTSGRDETQY
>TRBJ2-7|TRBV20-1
SAGGRLHTYEQY
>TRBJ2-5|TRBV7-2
ASSPNPGLGETQY
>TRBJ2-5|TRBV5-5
ASRDFRVPETQY
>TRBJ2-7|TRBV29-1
SVTGETSYEQY
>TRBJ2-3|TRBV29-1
SVQGLAGVGTDTQY